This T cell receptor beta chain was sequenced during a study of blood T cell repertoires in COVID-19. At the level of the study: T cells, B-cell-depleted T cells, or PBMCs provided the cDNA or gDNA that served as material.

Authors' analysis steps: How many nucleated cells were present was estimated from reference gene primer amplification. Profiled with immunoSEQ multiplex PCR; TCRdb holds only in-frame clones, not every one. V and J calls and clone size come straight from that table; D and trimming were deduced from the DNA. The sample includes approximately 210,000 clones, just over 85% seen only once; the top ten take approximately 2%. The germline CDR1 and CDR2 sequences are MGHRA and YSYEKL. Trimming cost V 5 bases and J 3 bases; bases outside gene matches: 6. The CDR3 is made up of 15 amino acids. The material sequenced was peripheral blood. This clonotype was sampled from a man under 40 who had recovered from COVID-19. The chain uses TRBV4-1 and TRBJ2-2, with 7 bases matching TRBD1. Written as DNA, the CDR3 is TGCGCCAGCAGCATAGGGACAGTGGACACCGGGGAGCTGTTTTTT. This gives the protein CASSIGTVDTGELFF.